This T cell receptor (beta chain) was obtained from a study of blood T cell repertoires in COVID-19. Looking at the study overall: Acute-phase and convalescent COVID-19 samples originated in the United States, Italy and Spain. Sample material is recorded as cDNA or gDNA derived from T cells, B-cell-depleted T cells, or PBMCs.

In the study's own analysis: Counts of nucleated cells, estimated from reference gene primer amplification, were obtained. Measured with immunoSEQ multiplex PCR; TCRdb has only the in-frame clones, and not every one. The V and J calls and clone size come from that table; D and trimming were worked out from the DNA. The data contain about 58,000 clones, 85% of them singletons. Germline trimming cut 10 bases from V and 4 bases from J; bases unmatched to any gene: 7. CDR1 is LNHDA, CDR2 SQIVND, per germline (reference sequence). The CDR3 totals 14 residues. The chain is built from TRBV19 and TRBJ2-1; 10 bases are shared with TRBD2. Sequenced material: peripheral blood. The TCR sequence derives from a man aged 40-49 years with active COVID-19. The CDR3 reads CATEREGLYNEQFF. The CDR3 DNA is TGTGCCACCGAGCGGGAGGGCCTATACAATGAGCAGTTCTTC.